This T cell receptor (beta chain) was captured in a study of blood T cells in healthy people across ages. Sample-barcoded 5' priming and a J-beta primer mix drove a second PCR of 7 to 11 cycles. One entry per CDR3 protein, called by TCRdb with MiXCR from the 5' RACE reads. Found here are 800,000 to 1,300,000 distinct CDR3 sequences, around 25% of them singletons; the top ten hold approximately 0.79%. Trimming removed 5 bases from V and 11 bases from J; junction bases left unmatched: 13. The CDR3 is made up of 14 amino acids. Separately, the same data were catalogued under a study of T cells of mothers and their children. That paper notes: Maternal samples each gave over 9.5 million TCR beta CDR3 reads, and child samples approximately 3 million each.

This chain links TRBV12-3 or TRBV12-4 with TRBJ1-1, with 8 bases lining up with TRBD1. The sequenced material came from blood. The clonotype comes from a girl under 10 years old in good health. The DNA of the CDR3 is TGTGCCAGCAGTATACTAGACCGACAGGGGCCGGCTTTCTTT. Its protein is CASSILDRQGPAFF.